The 28 T cell receptor beta chains in this list originate from one sample, sequenced in a study of T cell responses to AZD1222 COVID-19 vaccine. Libraries were prepared by immunoSEQ multiplex PCR; TCRdb keeps only in-frame clonotypes and omits some of them. The repertoire holds fewer than 150,000 clones, with over 85% as singletons. The starting material was peripheral blood, obtained on day 0 of AZD1222 vaccination. These receptors originate from an adult in good health.

The CDR3 DNA reads as TGTGCCAGCAGACCTGGGACTAGCGGGGCTGGATGGGAGACCCAGTACTTC. Translated: CASRPGTSGAGWETQYF. The chain recombines TRBV27 with TRBJ2-5; TRBD2 agrees at 13 bases. The CDR3 has 17 amino acids. Germline V CDR1 and CDR2: MNHEY, SMNVEV (reference sequence). J gave up 5 bases and V 6 bases, and 12 bases lay outside the gene matches.

The rearrangement uses TRBV7-2 and TRBJ1-3; D remains unclear. This CDR3 has 15 amino acids. V lost 1 base, J lost 4 bases, and 11 bases lay in between. Per the germline V gene, CDR1 is SGHTA and CDR2 is FQGNSA. This CDR3 is CASSLDPVMGNTIYF. CDR3 nucleotides: TGTGCCAGCAGCTTAGATCCAGTAATGGGAAACACCATATATTTT.

This CDR3 is CATSREGTGDEKLFF. The DNA for the CDR3 is TGTGCCACCAGCAGAGAAGGGACAGGGGATGAAAAACTGTTTTTT. The chain couples TRBV15 to TRBJ1-4; 10 bases match TRBD1. From germline, CDR1 is LNHNV and CDR2 YYDKDF (reference sequence). The CDR3 has 15 amino acids. Losses at the gene ends were 0 bases for V and 6 bases for J; bases not matched to a gene: 1.

The chain uses TRBV12-5 and TRBJ1-5; the D gene is possibly TRBD1 (5 bases). Between the trimmed V and J ends, which lost 0 bases and 0 bases, there was a span of 9 bases. The CDR3 spans 16 residues. Germline V gives CDR1 LGHNT, CDR2 FRNRAP. CDR3 DNA sequence: TGTGCTAGTGGTTTGGTGGGGACGCGTAGCAATCAGCCCCAGCATTTT. It specifies CASGLVGTRSNQPQHF. Using reference TRBV12-5 and TRBJ1-5 for the parts outside the CDR3, the full variable domain is DARVTQTPRHKVTEMGQEVTMRCQPILGHNTVFWYRQTMMQGLELLAYFRNRAPLDDSGMPKDRFSAEMPDATLATLKIQPSEPRDSAVYFCASGLVGTRSNQPQHFGDGTRLSIL.

The chain links TRBV10-1 to TRBJ1-6; 8 nucleotides agree with TRBD1. The length of the CDR3 is 15 residues. V lost 0 bases and J lost 9; bases outside the gene matches: 4. CDR1 and CDR2 (germline): WNHNN, SYGVQD (reference sequence). The CDR3 coding sequence is TGCGCCAGCAGTGAGTCCTCACAGGGGGGTTCACCCCTCCACTTT. It yields the protein CASSESSQGGSPLHF.

This clone was recorded a few times. The rearrangement links TRBV2 to TRBJ2-7; D is tentatively TRBD1 or TRBD2 (5 bases each). This CDR3 has 14 residues. The germline V and J ends were trimmed by 7 bases and 1 base, with 14 bases remaining between them. In germline, CDR1 is SNHLY, CDR2 FYNNEI. Written as DNA, the CDR3 is TGTGCCAGCAACGAGGGGAAGGCGTCCTACGAGCAGTACTTC. Translation: CASNEGKASYEQYF.

The V and J genes are TRBV18 and TRBJ1-2; TRBD1 might be the D (5 bases). The V and J ends lost 2 bases and 5 bases respectively, with 12 bases between them. Germline CDR1 and CDR2: KGHSH and LQKENI. The CDR3 is 14 amino acids. The CDR3 here is CASSPSGGTYGYTF. The CDR3 DNA follows: TGTGCCAGCTCACCAAGTGGCGGGACTTATGGCTACACCTTC.

V and J are TRBV2 and TRBJ2-3, with 9 bases lining up with TRBD1. Germline V gene sequence: CDR1 SNHLY, CDR2 FYNNEI. V lost 4 bases and J lost 8; bases outside the gene matches: 13. The CDR3 covers 16 residues. In nucleotides, the CDR3 is TGTGCCAGCAGTGGGGACAGGGTAACCACCCACGGTACGCAGTATTTT. It yields the protein CASSGDRVTTHGTQYF.

The genes are TRBV5-1 and TRBJ2-6; D is perhaps TRBD1 (6 bases). Germline V gene lookup returns CDR1 SGHRS and CDR2 YFSETQ. CDR3 length: 17 amino acids. Trimming took 4 bases from V and 0 from J, leaving 14 bases between them. CDR3 loop: CASSPRGVLSGANVLTF. The CDR3, as DNA: TGCGCCAGCAGCCCCAGGGGCGTTCTCTCTGGGGCCAACGTCCTGACTTTC.

The chain employs TRBV3-1 (or the pseudogene TRBV3-2) and TRBJ1-5; TRBD1 agrees at 11 bases. The ends lost 9 bases at V and 0 bases at J; junction bases unmatched: 10. The CDR3 sequence is 17 residues long. Germline CDR1 is LGHDT and CDR2 is YNNKEL (reference sequence). For the CDR3, the DNA is TGTGCCAGACCCCGGGACAGGGGGGAAAATAGCAATCAGCCCCAGCATTTT. Its translation is CARPRDRGENSNQPQHF.

The chain carries TRBV27 and TRBJ1-1; 9 bases match TRBD1. The CDR3 sequence is 14 residues long. From germline, CDR1 is MNHEY and CDR2 SMNVEV (reference sequence). With V trimmed by 5 bases and J by 7 bases, 8 bases remained unmatched. The DNA of the CDR3 is TGTGCCAGCAGTCTACAGGGGGCCGTGAGTGAAGCTTTCTTT. Amino acids: CASSLQGAVSEAFF.

The rearrangement joins TRBV10-2 to TRBJ1-6, with D possibly TRBD1 on 6 matching bases. The CDR3 runs 13 residues. Per the germline V gene, CDR1 is WSHSY and CDR2 is SAAADI. This chain's CDR3 is CAGGLKGDSPLHF. CDR3 DNA sequence: TGCGCAGGCGGCCTAAAGGGGGATTCACCCCTCCACTTT.

This rearrangement joins TRBV3-1 (or the pseudogene TRBV3-2) to TRBJ2-5, with D possibly being TRBD1 or TRBD2 (5 bases each). Germline CDR1 reads LGHDT; CDR2 reads YNNKEL (reference sequence). The CDR3 has 14 amino acids. The V gene lost 5 bases and the J gene lost 5 bases, with 15 bases spanning the gap. The CDR3 coding sequence is TGTGCCAGCAGCAAAAGGGACGGCCCGGAGACCCAGTACTTC. This codes for CASSKRDGPETQYF.

The gene calls are TRBV27 and TRBJ2-3; 14 nucleotides align to TRBD2. The V gene's germline CDR1 is MNHEY and CDR2 SMNVEV (reference sequence). V dropped 4 bases and J dropped 7; count of bases not matched to a gene: 4. The CDR3 loop spans 15 amino acids. Written as DNA, the CDR3 is TGTGCCAGCAGTTCGACTAGCGGGGGGGTGAATACGCAGTATTTT. Its protein is CASSSTSGGVNTQYF.

V and J are TRBV18 and TRBJ2-5; D unresolved. CDR3 length: 14 residues. Germline values: CDR1 KGHSH, CDR2 LQKENI. Trimming shortened V by 3 bases and J by 4 bases, and 12 bases separated the two germline ends. The CDR3 region is CASSPPMLGETQYF. The CDR3 nucleotides read TGTGCCAGCTCACCTCCGATGCTGGGAGAGACCCAGTACTTC.

This clone was found once. The chain joins TRBV19 to TRBJ1-5; TRBD1 aligns across 7 bases. In germline, CDR1 is LNHDA, CDR2 SQIVND (reference sequence). This CDR3 is built from 14 residues. V lost 8 bases and J lost 1; bases outside the gene matches: 5. CDR3 DNA sequence: TGTGCCAGTGATGACAGGGCAAGCAATCAGCCCCAGCATTTT. This encodes CASDDRASNQPQHF.

The chain is built from TRBV29-1 and TRBJ1-1; D uncertain. The CDR3 contains 13 residues. Per germline, CDR1 SQVTM and CDR2 ANQGSEA. With 6 bases removed from V and 5 bases from J, the gap between germline ends came to 16 bases. CDR3 in amino acids: CSVALRTGTEAFF. CDR3 bases: TGCAGCGTAGCATTGAGGACGGGGACTGAAGCTTTCTTT.

Turning to this clone: In the same sample, other DNA sequences code for this CDR3. The chain carries TRBV5-6 and TRBJ2-5, with D unresolved. Trimming pared 4 bases from V and 2 bases from J, leaving 3 bases between. Germline CDR1 is SGHDT and CDR2 is YYEEEE. The CDR3 is 11 amino acids. The CDR3 DNA sequence: TGTGCCAGCAGCCTTCAAGAGACCCAGTACTTC. As protein: CASSLQETQYF.

The chain recombines TRBV29-1 with TRBJ1-2, with 7 bases fitting TRBD1. The CDR3 has 11 amino acids. In germline, CDR1 is SQVTM, CDR2 ANQGSEA. CDR3 region: CKGGDRYGYTF. CDR3 coding DNA: TGCAAAGGGGGCGATAGGTATGGCTACACCTTC.

This chain joins TRBV11-2 and TRBJ1-2, with D possibly TRBD1 on 5 matching bases. Germline V lookup: CDR1 SGHAT, CDR2 FQNNGV. The CDR3 is 16 residues long. Trimming removed 4 bases from V and 4 bases from J, with 19 bases in between. As DNA, the CDR3 is TGTGCCAGCAGCTCCTACCCCAGGGATACCTTCTATGGCTACACCTTC. Amino acid sequence: CASSSYPRDTFYGYTF.

The CDR3 DNA is TGTGCCAGCAGTGCGGGGGGCGCGGTCCACTACGAGCAGTACTTC. Translating gives CASSAGGAVHYEQYF. The chain links TRBV2 to TRBJ2-7; D is perhaps TRBD2 (7 bases). CDR1 and CDR2 (germline): SNHLY, FYNNEI. This CDR3 has 15 amino acids. Trimming removed 4 bases from V and 3 bases from J, with 16 bases in between.

The chain is built from TRBV18 and TRBJ2-3; 8 bases fit TRBD1. The CDR3 has 15 residues. Losses at the gene ends were 4 bases for V and 2 bases for J; bases not matched to a gene: 5. Germline loops: CDR1 KGHSH, CDR2 LQKENI. The CDR3 is CASSLRQGNTDTQYF. CDR3 nucleotides: TGTGCCAGCTCACTCCGACAGGGGAACACAGATACGCAGTATTTT.

The gene calls are TRBV9 and TRBJ1-6; no definite D call. The CDR3 has 13 residues. The V gene's germline CDR1 is SGDLS and CDR2 YYNGEE. The germline V and J ends were trimmed by 0 bases and 10 bases, with 8 bases remaining between them. Here the CDR3 reads CASSVEKSSPLHF. CDR3 nucleotide sequence: TGTGCCAGCAGCGTAGAAAAGTCCTCACCCCTCCACTTT.

V gene TRBV18 combines with J gene TRBJ2-2; the D gene is possibly TRBD1 (5 bases). CDR1 KGHSH and CDR2 LQKENI come from the germline V gene. This CDR3 is built from 15 residues. The ends were cut back, 2 bases at V and 6 bases at J, with 13 bases in the middle. In nucleotides, the CDR3 is TGTGCCAGCTCACCAACAGGTTCAGTCGCCGGGGAGCTGTTTTTT. The encoded protein is CASSPTGSVAGELFF.

V and J are TRBV2 and TRBJ2-5; 12 bases are shared with TRBD2. CDR1 is SNHLY, CDR2 FYNNEI, per germline. V lost 5 bases and J lost 2; bases outside the gene matches: 6. This CDR3 has 16 residues. As DNA, the CDR3 is TGTGCCAGCAGTCAACCGACTAGCGGGGGTCAAGAGACCCAGTACTTC. It codes for CASSQPTSGGQETQYF.

This CDR3 is CSAAGRNEQFF. CDR3 nucleotides: TGCAGTGCAGCGGGGAGGAATGAGCAGTTCTTC. The chain couples TRBV20-1 to TRBJ2-1; the match to TRBD2 covers 7 bases. CDR3 length: 11 residues. V trimming: 6 bases; J trimming: 7 bases; junction bases outside the gene matches: 3. The germline V gene has CDR1 DFQATT and CDR2 SNEGSKA (reference sequence).

This sequence joins TRBV5-1 and TRBJ1-4; D unresolved. With 4 bases removed from V and 8 bases from J, the gap between germline ends came to 15 bases. Per the germline V gene, CDR1 is SGHRS and CDR2 is YFSETQ. The CDR3 runs 14 residues. In DNA form, the CDR3 reads TGCGCCAGCAGCCCCTCCACGGGGAACGAAAAACTGTTTTTT. This gives the protein CASSPSTGNEKLFF. Combining the CDR3 with reference TRBV5-1 and TRBJ1-4 gives the whole variable domain KAGVTQTPRYLIKTRGQQVTLSCSPISGHRSVSWYQQTPGQGLQFLFEYFSETQRNKGNFPGRFSGRQFSNSRSEMNVSTLELGDSALYLCASSPSTGNEKLFFGSGTQLSVL.

The rearrangement joins TRBV6-5 to TRBJ1-1, with D possibly matching TRBD1 (5 bases). Germline loops: CDR1 MNHEY, CDR2 SVGAGI. CDR3 length: 13 residues. Trimming pared 6 bases from V and 11 bases from J, leaving 19 bases between. The CDR3 loop is CASRIDSSGLAFF. The CDR3 DNA sequence: TGTGCCAGCAGGATCGACAGCTCAGGATTGGCTTTCTTT.